These 2 T cell receptor beta chains share one sample of origin, sequenced in a study of blood T cell repertoires in COVID-19. The data were produced by immunoSEQ multiplex PCR, yet TCRdb's version contains in-frame clones alone and is incomplete. Of 150,000 to 200,000 clones in the sample, about four fifths were seen once. The source material was peripheral blood. These receptors came from an elderly woman with acute or convalescent COVID-19.

The chain recombines TRBV18 with TRBJ1-3; D is undetermined. The CDR3 is 13 amino acids. CDR1 is KGHSH and CDR2 is LQKENI in the germline V gene. The germline V and J ends were trimmed by 6 bases and 7 bases, with 13 bases remaining between them. DNA for the CDR3: TGTGCCAGCTCCCCGGGTGCGGAGAACACCATATATTTT. This translates into CASSPGAENTIYF.

The chain links TRBV3-1 (or the pseudogene TRBV3-2) to TRBJ2-1; TRBD1 matches at 8 bases. V trimming: 3 bases; J trimming: 1 base; junction bases outside the gene matches: 2. CDR3 size: 15 residues. Per germline, CDR1 LGHDT and CDR2 YNNKEL (reference sequence). The chain's CDR3 is CASSQTGVSYNEQFF. For the CDR3, the DNA is TGTGCCAGCAGCCAGACAGGGGTATCCTACAATGAGCAGTTCTTC.